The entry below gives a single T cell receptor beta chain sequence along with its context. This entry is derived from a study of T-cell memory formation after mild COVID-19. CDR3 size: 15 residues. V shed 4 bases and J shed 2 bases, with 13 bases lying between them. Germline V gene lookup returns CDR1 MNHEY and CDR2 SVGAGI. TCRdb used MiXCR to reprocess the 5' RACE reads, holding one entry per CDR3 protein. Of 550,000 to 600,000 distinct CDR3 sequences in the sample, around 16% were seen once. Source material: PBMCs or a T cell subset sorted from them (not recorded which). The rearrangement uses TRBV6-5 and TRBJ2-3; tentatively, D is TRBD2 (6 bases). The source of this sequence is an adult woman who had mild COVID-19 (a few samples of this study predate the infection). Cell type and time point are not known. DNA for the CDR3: TGTGCCAGCAGTTCGCAAGGAGGGGCCACAGATACGCAGTATTTT. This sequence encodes CASSSQGGATDTQYF.